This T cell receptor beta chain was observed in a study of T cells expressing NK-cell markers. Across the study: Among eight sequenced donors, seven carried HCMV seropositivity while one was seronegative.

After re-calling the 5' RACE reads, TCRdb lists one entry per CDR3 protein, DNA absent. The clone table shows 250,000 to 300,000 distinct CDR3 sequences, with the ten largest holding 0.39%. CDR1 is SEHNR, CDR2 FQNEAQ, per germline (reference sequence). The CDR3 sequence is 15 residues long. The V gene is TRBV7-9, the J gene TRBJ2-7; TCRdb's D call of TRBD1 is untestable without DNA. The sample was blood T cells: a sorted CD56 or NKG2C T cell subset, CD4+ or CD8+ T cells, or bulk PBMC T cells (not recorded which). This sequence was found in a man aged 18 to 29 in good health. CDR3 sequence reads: CASSTDRVGAYEQYF.